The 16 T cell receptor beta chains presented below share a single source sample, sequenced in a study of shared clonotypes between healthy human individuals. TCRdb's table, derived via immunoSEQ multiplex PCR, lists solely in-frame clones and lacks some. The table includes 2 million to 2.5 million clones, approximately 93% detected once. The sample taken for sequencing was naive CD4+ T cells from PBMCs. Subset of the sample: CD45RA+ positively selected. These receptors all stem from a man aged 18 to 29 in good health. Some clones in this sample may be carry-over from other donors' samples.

CDR3 bases: TGTGCCAGCGGCCCCCGAGGAGCGGGGCCAGATACGCAGTATTTT. This codes for CASGPRGAGPDTQYF. This chain joins TRBV2 and TRBJ2-3, with TRBD2 identical over 7 bases. Germline V gives CDR1 SNHLY, CDR2 FYNNEI. Trimming at V came to 8 bases and at J to 4 bases, leaving 12 bases not matched to a gene. The CDR3 extends over 15 amino acids.

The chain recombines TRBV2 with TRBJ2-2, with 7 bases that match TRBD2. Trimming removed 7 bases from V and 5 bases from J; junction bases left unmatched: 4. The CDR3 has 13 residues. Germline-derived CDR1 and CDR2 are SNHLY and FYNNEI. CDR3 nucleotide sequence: TGTGCCAGCACGCGGGAGAGGACCGGGGAGCTGTTTTTT. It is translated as CASTRERTGELFF.

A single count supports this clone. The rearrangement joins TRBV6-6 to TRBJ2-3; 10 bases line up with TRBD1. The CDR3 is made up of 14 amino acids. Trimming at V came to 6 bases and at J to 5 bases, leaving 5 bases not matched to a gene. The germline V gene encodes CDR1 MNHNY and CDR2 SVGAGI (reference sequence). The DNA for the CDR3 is TGTGCCAGCAGCAGACAGGGGGCAGGAGATACGCAGTATTTT. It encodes CASSRQGAGDTQYF.

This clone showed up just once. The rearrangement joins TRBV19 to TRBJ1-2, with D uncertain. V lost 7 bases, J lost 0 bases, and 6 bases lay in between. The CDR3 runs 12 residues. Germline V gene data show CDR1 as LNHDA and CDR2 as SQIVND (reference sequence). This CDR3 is CASKRANYGYTF. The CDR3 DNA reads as TGTGCCAGTAAGCGAGCTAACTATGGCTACACCTTC.

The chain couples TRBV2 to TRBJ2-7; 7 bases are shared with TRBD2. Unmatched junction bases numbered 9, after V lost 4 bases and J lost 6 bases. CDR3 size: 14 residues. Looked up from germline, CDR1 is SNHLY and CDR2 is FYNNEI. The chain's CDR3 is CASSGAGLGLEQYF. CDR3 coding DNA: TGTGCCAGCAGTGGGGCTGGACTAGGACTCGAGCAGTACTTC. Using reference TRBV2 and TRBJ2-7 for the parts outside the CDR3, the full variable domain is EPEVTQTPSHQVTQMGQEVILRCVPISNHLYFYWYRQILGQKVEFLVSFYNNEISEKSEIFDDQFSVERPDGSNFTLKIRSTKLEDSAMYFCASSGAGLGLEQYFGPGTRLTVT.

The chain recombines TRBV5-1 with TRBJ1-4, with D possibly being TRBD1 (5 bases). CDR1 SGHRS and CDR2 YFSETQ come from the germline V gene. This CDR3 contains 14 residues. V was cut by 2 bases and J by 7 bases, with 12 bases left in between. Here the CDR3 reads CASSLGRGAEKLFF. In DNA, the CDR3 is TGCGCCAGCAGCTTAGGTAGGGGCGCTGAAAAACTGTTTTTT.

Here the CDR3 DNA reads TGTGCCAGCAGTTTATCCGGGACAGCAAATCACGAGCAGTACTTC. The encoded protein is CASSLSGTANHEQYF. This chain links TRBV27 with TRBJ2-7; 7 nucleotides align to TRBD1. Germline V CDR1 and CDR2: MNHEY, SMNVEV (reference sequence). The CDR3 length is 15 residues. With 0 bases clipped from V and 5 bases from J, the junction kept 7 bases outside the gene matches.

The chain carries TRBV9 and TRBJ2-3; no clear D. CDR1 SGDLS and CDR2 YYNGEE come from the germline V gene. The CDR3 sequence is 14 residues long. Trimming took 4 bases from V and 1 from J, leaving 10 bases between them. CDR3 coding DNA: TGTGCCAGCAGCATTGGGTCGGGCACAGATACGCAGTATTTT. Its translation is CASSIGSGTDTQYF.

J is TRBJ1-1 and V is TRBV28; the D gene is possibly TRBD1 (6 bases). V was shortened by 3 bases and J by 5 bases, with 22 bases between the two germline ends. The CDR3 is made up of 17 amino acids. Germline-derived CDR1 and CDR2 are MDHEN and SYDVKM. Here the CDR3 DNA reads TGTGCCAGCAGTTTTCCGCTTTATGGGGGCCGAGGGACTGAAGCTTTCTTT. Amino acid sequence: CASSFPLYGGRGTEAFF. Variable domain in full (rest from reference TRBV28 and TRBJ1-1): DVKVTQSSRYLVKRTGEKVFLECVQDMDHENMFWYRQDPGLGLRLIYFSYDVKMKEKGDIPEGYSVSREKKERFSLILESASTNQTSMYLCASSFPLYGGRGTEAFFGQGTRLTVV.

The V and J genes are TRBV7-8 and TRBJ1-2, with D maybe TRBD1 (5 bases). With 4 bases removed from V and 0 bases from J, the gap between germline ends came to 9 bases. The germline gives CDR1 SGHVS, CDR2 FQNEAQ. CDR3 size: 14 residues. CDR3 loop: CASSSRQTNYGYTF. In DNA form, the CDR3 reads TGTGCCAGCAGCTCTAGACAGACTAACTATGGCTACACCTTC.

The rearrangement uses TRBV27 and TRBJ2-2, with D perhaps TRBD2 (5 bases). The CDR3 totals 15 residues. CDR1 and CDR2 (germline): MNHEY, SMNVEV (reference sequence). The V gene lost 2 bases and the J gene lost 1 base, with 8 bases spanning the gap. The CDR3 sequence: CASSLAGRNTGELFF. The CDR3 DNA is TGTGCCAGCAGTTTAGCGGGCAGGAACACCGGGGAGCTGTTTTTT.

Here the CDR3 reads CRGGKRTLASGNTIYF. CDR3 nucleotide sequence: TGCAGGGGGGGCAAGAGGACCCTGGCCTCTGGAAACACCATATATTTT. This chain uses TRBV29-1 with TRBJ1-3, with D possibly TRBD1 on 6 matching bases. Germline-derived CDR1 and CDR2 are SQVTM and ANQGSEA. The CDR3 is 16 amino acids.

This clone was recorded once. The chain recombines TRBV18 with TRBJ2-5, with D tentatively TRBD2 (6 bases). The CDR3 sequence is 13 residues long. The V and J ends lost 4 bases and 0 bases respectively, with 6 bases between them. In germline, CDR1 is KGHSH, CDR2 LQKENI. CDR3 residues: CASSRDYQETQYF. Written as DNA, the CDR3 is TGTGCCAGCTCACGGGACTACCAAGAGACCCAGTACTTC.

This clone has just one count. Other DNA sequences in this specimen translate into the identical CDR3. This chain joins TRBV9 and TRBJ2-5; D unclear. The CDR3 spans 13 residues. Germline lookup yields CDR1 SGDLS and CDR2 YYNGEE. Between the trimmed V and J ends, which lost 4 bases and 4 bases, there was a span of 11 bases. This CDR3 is CASSPRGRETQYF. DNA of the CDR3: TGTGCCAGCAGCCCCCGAGGACGAGAGACCCAGTACTTC.

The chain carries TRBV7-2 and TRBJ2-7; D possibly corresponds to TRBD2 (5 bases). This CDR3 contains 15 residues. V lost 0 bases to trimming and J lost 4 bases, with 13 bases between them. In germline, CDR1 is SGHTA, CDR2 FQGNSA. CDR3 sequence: CASSLAWGVDYEQYF. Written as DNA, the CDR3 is TGTGCCAGCAGCTTAGCTTGGGGAGTTGATTACGAGCAGTACTTC. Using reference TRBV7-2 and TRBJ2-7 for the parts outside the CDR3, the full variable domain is GAGVSQSPSNKVTEKGKDVELRCDPISGHTALYWYRQSLGQGLEFLIYFQGNSAPDKSGLPSDRFSAERTGGSVSTLTIQRTQQEDSAVYLCASSLAWGVDYEQYFGPGTRLTVT.

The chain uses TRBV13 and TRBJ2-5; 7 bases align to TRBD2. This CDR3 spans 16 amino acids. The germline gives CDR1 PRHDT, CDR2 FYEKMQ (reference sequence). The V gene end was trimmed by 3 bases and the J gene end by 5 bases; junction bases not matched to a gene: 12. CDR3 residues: CASSFRRELLLETQYF. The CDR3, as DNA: TGTGCCAGCAGCTTCCGGCGGGAGTTGCTGCTGGAGACCCAGTACTTC.